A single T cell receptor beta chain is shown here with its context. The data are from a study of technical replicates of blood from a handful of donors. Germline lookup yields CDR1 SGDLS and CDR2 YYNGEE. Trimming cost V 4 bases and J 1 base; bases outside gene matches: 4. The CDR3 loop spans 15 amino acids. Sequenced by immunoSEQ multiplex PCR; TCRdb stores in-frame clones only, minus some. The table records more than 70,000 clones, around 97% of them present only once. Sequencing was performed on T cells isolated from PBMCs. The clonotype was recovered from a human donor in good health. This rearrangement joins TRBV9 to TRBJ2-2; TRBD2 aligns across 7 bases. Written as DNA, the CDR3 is TGTGCCAGCAGCCCAGTAGCGGGGAACACCGGGGAGCTGTTTTTT. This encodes CASSPVAGNTGELFF.